These 5 T cell receptor beta chains came from one sample sequenced in a study of vaccination effects on CD4 cells after COVID-19. It was after approximately 10 days of culture that CD4+ T cells were isolated. PCR-confirmed SARS-CoV-2 infection occurred in the person between March and December 2020. Participants completed two doses of the BNT162b2 or mRNA-1273 vaccine. These receptors' targets are unknown. TCRdb's table, derived via immunoSEQ multiplex PCR, lists solely in-frame clones and lacks some. The sample has around 50,000 clones; around 70% are singletons. The sequencing used CD4+ T cells from PBMCs cultured without peptide, collected after COVID-19 vaccination. These TCRs come from a human donor who had a prior SARS-CoV-2 infection.

This chain links TRBV7-2 with TRBJ2-3, with a weak D call TRBD2 (6 bases). In germline, CDR1 is SGHTA, CDR2 FQGNSA. V was trimmed by 3 bases and J by 9 bases, leaving 10 bases between them. This CDR3 has 12 residues. CDR3 sequence: CASSLRRGTQYF. The CDR3 coding sequence is TGTGCCAGCAGCTTGCGCCGGGGGACGCAGTATTTT.

This chain links TRBV7-2 with TRBJ2-5; D might be TRBD2 (5 bases). Germline assignment: CDR1 SGHTA and CDR2 FQGNSA. The CDR3 runs to 15 residues. Trimming took 3 bases from V and 7 from J, leaving 18 bases between them. The CDR3 protein is CASSLGNRRGLTQYF. The CDR3 DNA reads as TGTGCCAGCAGCTTGGGGAACCGGCGCGGGCTGACCCAGTACTTC.

The genes are TRBV5-5 and TRBJ2-3, with D uncertain. Germline assignment: CDR1 SGHKS and CDR2 YYEKEE (reference sequence). Deletions cut 0 bases from V and 0 bases from J, with 11 bases between. The CDR3 is made up of 16 amino acids. The CDR3 region is CASSLAATRSTDTQYF. CDR3 DNA: TGTGCCAGCAGCTTGGCGGCTACCCGAAGCACAGATACGCAGTATTTT.

The chain recombines TRBV4-2 with TRBJ1-5; 9 bases agree with TRBD1. Germline lookup yields CDR1 LGHNA and CDR2 YNFKEQ. The trim removed 2 bases at V and 6 bases at J, leaving 5 bases unmatched. This CDR3 region has 15 residues. CDR3 sequence (DNA): TGTGCCAGCAGCCAACTCGGGACAGGGCGTCAGCCCCAGCATTTT. Translating it yields CASSQLGTGRQPQHF.

The J gene is TRBJ2-1, the V gene TRBV6-2 or TRBV6-3; D is undetermined. The CDR3 totals 17 residues. The V gene lost 2 bases and the J gene lost 0 bases, with 14 bases spanning the gap. Germline assignment: CDR1 MNHEY and CDR2 SVGEGT. This CDR3 is CASSYLDPKNSYNEQFF. CDR3 DNA sequence: TGTGCCAGCAGTTACCTAGACCCGAAAAACTCCTACAATGAGCAGTTCTTC.